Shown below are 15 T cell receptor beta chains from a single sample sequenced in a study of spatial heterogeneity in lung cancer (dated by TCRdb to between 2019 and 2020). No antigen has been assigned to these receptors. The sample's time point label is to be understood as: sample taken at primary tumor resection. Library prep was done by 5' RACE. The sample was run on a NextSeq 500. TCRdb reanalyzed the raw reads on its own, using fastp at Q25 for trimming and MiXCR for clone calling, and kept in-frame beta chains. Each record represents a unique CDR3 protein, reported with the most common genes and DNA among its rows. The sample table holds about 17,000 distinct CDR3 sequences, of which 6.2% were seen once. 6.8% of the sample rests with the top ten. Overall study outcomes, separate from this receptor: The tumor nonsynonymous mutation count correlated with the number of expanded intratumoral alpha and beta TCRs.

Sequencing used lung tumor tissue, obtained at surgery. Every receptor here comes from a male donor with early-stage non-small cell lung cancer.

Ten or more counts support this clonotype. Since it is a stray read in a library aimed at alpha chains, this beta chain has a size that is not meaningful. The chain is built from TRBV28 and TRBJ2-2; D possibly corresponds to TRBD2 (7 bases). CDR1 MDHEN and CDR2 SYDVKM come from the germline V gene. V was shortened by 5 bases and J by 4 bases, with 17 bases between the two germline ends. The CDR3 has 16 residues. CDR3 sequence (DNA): TGTGCCAGCAGTCCAGGGGCGGGAGTAGGCACCGGGGAGCTGTTTTTT. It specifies CASSPGAGVGTGELFF.

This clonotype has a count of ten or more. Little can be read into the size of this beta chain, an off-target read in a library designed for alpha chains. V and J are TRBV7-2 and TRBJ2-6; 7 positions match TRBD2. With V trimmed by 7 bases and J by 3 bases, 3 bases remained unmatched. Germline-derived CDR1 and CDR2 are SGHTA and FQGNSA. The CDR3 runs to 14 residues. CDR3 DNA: TGTGCCAGCAACGGGGGGTTTGGGGCCAACGTCCTGACTTTC. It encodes CASNGGFGANVLTF. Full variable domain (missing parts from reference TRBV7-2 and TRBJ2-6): GAGVSQSPSNKVTEKGKDVELRCDPISGHTALYWYRQSLGQGLEFLIYFQGNSAPDKSGLPSDRFSAERTGGSVSTLTIQRTQQEDSAVYLCASNGGFGANVLTFGAGSRLTVL.

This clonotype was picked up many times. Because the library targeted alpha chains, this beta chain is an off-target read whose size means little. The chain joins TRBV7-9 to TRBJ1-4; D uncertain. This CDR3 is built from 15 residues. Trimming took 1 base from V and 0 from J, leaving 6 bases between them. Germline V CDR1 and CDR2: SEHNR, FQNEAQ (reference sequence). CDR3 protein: CASSLVSTTNEKLFF. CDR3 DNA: TGTGCCAGCAGCTTAGTGTCGACAACTAATGAAAAACTGTTTTTT.

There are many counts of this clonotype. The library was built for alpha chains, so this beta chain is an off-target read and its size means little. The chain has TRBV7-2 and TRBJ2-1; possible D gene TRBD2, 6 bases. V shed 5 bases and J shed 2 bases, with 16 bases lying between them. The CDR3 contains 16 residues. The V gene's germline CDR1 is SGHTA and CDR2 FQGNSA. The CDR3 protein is CASSPRGGIPYNEQFF. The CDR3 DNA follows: TGTGCCAGCAGCCCGCGGGGCGGAATACCCTACAATGAGCAGTTCTTC.

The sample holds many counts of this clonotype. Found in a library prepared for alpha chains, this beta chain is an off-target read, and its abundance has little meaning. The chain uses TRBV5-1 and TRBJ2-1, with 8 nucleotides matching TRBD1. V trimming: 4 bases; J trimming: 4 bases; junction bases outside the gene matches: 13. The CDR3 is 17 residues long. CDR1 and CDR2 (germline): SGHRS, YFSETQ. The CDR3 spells CASSLQGGLTSYNEQFF. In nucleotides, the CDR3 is TGCGCCAGCAGCCTACAGGGGGGACTCACTTCTTACAATGAGCAGTTCTTC.

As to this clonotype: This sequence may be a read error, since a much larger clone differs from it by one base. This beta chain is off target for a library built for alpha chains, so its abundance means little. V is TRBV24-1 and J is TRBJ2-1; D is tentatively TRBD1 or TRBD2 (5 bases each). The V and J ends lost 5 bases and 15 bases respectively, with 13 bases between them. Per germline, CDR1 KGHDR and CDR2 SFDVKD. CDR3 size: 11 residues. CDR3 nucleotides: TGTGCCACCAGTGCTGAGTGGGACGTGTTCTTC. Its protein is CATSAEWDVFF.

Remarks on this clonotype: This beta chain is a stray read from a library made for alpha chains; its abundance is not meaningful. The CDR3 coding sequence is TGTGCCAGCAGCTTTGGCAGGGGACCATCCCAAGAGACCCAGTACTTC. It yields the protein CASSFGRGPSQETQYF. The chain uses TRBV7-2 and TRBJ2-5; D perhaps matches TRBD1 (6 bases). CDR1 is SGHTA, CDR2 FQGNSA, per germline. This CDR3 region has 16 residues. Between the trimmed V and J ends, which lost 3 bases and 1 base, there was a span of 15 bases.

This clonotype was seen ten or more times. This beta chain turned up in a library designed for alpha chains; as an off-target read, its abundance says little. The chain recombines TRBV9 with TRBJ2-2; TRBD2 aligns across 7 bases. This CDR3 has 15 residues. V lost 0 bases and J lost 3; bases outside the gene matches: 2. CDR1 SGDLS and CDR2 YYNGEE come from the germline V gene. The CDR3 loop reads CASSVGLAHTGELFF. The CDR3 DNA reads TGTGCCAGCAGCGTAGGACTAGCTCACACCGGGGAGCTGTTTTTT. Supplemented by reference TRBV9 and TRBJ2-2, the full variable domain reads DSGVTQTPKHLITATGQRVTLRCSPRSGDLSVYWYQQSLDQGLQFLIQYYNGEERAKGNILERFSAQQFPDLHSELNLSSLELGDSALYFCASSVGLAHTGELFFGEGSRLTVL.

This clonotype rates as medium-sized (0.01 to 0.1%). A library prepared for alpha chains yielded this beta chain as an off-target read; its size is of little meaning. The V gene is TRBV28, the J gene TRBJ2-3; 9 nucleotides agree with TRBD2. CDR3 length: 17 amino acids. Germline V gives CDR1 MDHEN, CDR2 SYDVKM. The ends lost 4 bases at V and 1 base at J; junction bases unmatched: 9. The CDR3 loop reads CASSSLLIAGGTDTQYF. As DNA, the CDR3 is TGTGCCAGCAGTTCCCTTCTGATAGCGGGAGGCACAGATACGCAGTATTTT. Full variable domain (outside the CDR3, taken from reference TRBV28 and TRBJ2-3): DVKVTQSSRYLVKRTGEKVFLECVQDMDHENMFWYRQDPGLGLRLIYFSYDVKMKEKGDIPEGYSVSREKKERFSLILESASTNQTSMYLCASSSLLIAGGTDTQYFGPGTRLTVL.

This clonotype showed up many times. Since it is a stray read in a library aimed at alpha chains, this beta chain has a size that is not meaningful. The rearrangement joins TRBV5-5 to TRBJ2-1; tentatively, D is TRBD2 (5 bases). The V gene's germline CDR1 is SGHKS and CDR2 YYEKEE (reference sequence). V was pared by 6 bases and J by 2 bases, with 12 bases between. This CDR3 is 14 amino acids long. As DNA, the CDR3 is TGTGCCAGCACCCCCGAGAGGGCCTACAATGAGCAGTTCTTC. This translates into CASTPERAYNEQFF.

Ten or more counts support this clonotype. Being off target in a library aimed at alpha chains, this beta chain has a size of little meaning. CDR3 residues: CASSLDRAISYEQYF. The CDR3 bases are TGTGCCAGCAGCTTAGACAGGGCAATCTCCTACGAGCAGTACTTC. The V call is TRBV7-9, the J call TRBJ2-7, with a possible D match to TRBD1 (6 bases). The V gene lost 1 base and the J gene lost 0 bases, with 10 bases spanning the gap. This CDR3 region has 15 residues. From germline, CDR1 is SEHNR and CDR2 FQNEAQ (reference sequence).

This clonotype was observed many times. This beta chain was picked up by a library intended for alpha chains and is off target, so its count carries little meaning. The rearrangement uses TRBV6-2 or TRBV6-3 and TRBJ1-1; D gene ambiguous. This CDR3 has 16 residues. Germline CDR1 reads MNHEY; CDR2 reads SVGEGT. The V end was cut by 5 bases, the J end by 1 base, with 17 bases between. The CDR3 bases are TGTGCCAGCAGTCCGTTGGTGAGGTCGGGGAACACTGAAGCTTTCTTT. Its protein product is CASSPLVRSGNTEAFF.

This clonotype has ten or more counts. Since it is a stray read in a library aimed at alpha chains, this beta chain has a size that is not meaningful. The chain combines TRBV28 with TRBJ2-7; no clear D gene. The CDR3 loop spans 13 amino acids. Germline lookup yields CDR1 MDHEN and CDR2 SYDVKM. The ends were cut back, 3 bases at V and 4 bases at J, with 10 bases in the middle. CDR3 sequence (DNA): TGTGCCAGCAGTTTCAGAGACTTTTACGAGCAGTACTTC. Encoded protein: CASSFRDFYEQYF. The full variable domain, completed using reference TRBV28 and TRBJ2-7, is DVKVTQSSRYLVKRTGEKVFLECVQDMDHENMFWYRQDPGLGLRLIYFSYDVKMKEKGDIPEGYSVSREKKERFSLILESASTNQTSMYLCASSFRDFYEQYFGPGTRLTVT.

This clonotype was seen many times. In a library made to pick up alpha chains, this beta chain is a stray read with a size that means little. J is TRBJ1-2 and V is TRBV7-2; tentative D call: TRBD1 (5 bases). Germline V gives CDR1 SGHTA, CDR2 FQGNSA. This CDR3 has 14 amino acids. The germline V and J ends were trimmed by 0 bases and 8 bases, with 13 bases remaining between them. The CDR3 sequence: CASSLAWAGQGYTF. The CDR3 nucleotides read TGTGCCAGCAGCTTAGCCTGGGCAGGGCAAGGCTACACCTTC.

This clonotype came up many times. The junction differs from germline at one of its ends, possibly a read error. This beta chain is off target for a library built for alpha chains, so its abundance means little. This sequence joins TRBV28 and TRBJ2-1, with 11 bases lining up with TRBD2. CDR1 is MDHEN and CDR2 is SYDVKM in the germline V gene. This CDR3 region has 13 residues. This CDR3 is CASSPLTSGGPLF. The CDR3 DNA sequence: TGTGCCAGCAGCCCCTTAACTAGCGGGGGTCCGCTCTTC.